This TCR beta chain was captured by sequencing in a study of blood T cell repertoires in COVID-19 (dated by TCRdb to 2018 to 2021). At the level of the whole study: Samples from collaborators originated in the United States, Italy and Spain and spanned both the acute and convalescent phases of COVID-19. The material from the prospective study consisted of cDNA or gDNA derived from T cells, B-cell-depleted T cells, or PBMCs. Subjects who had been exposed to COVID-19, were actively infected with it, or had recovered from it provided the deeply sampled blood TCRbeta repertoires that made up the dataset. The repertoires were released in a freely available public database intended as a resource for research on the immune response to SARS-CoV-2. The samples were drawn from two sources: the first 160 participants of the ongoing ImmuneRACE study, and 1,254 subjects contributed by 6 global collaborators. The sample metadata nearly always contained a de-identified subject ID, COVID-19 status, age in years and sex. Where available, HLA class I and class II types were obtained from metadata supplied by the sample provider rather than from assay-based typing. Broader findings and caveats from the paper: Clinical and demographic metadata were provided uncurated, with the amount varying by source and participant.

TCRbeta CDR3 regions were amplified from genomic DNA by means of the immunoSEQ Assay, a bias-controlled multiplex PCR. Regarding the original processing steps: Within the assay, amplification of reference gene primers was used to estimate how many nucleated cells each sample contained. To quantify the absolute abundance of each unique TCRbeta CDR3 rearrangement, sequence reads were collapsed and filtered. For each sample, productive Simpson clonality was calculated as the square root of Simpson's diversity index across productive rearrangements. The source is immuneACCESS, and TCRdb retained only in-frame sequences with V and J called. Part of the clones is not carried over; for the studies checked, unresolved V genes explain less than half of this, and the remainder is unexplained. That table furnishes V, J and clone size, whereas the DNA furnished D and trimming. The table for this sample lists approximately 310,000 clones; roughly 84% of them were counted only once. 1% of the sample goes to the ten largest clones.

With regard to this clone: Its antigen is currently not known. No base quality information exists; no much larger clone differs at one position.

The CDR3 runs 14 residues from the cysteine to the phenylalanine. The DNA shown is the 42-base CDR3, in frame from base 1. Trimming leaves V shorter by 5 bases and J shorter by 8 bases, with the junction holding 8 bases beyond the gene matches. The germline V gene yields SNHLY for CDR1 and FYNNEI for CDR2. Whole blood was collected in K2EDTA tubes by collaborating institutions according to the institutions' own protocols. For TCRbeta analysis, collaborator samples were shipped as frozen whole blood, as isolated PBMCs, or as DNA extracted from either sample type. The sequencing sample was made of peripheral blood. This TCR derives from a man aged 50-60 years with active or convalescent COVID-19. Recombination connected TRBV2 to TRBJ1-2, with 10 middle bases fitting TRBD1. The CDR3 sequence is CASSTAGQGKGYTF. The DNA sequence is given as TGTGCCAGCAGTACCGCGGGACAGGGGAAAGGCTACACCTTC. The full variable domain, completed from the reference TRBV2 and TRBJ1-2 proteins outside the CDR3, reads EPEVTQTPSHQVTQMGQEVILRCVPISNHLYFYWYRQILGQKVEFLVSFYNNEISEKSEIFDDQFSVERPDGSNFTLKIRSTKLEDSAMYFCASSTAGQGKGYTFGSGTRLTVV.